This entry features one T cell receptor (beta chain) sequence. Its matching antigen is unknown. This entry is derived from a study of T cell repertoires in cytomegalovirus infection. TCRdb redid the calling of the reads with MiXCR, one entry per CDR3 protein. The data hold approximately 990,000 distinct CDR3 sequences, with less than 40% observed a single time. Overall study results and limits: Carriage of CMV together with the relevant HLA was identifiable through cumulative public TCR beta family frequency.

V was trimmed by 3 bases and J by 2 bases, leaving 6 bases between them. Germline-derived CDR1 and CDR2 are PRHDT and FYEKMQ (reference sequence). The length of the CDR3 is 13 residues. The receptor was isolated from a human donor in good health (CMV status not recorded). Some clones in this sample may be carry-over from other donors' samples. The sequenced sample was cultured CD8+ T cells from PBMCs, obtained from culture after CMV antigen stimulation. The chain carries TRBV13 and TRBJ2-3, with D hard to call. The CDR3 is CASSFAATDTQYF. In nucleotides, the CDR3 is TGTGCCAGCAGCTTCGCAGCCACAGATACGCAGTATTTT.